These 5 T cell receptor beta chains share one sample of origin, sequenced in a study of blood T cells in healthy people across ages. Primed by a sample-barcoded 5' primer and a J-beta primer mix, a second PCR proceeded for about 7 to 11 cycles. TCRdb called the 5' RACE reads again in MiXCR, with one record for every CDR3 protein. This table holds some 1.6 million distinct CDR3 sequences, 30% to 40% found once. The sample consisted of blood. These receptors came from a woman younger than 45 in good health.

There are a few counts of this clonotype. The chain joins TRBV4-1 to TRBJ2-3, with 9 bases matching TRBD2. The CDR3 is made up of 16 amino acids. Germline CDR1 reads MGHRA; CDR2 reads YSYEKL. V trimming: 3 bases; J trimming: 5 bases; junction bases outside the gene matches: 9. The CDR3 loop is CASSHQSLAGQDTQYF. Written as DNA, the CDR3 is TGCGCCAGCAGCCACCAATCCCTAGCGGGGCAAGATACGCAGTATTTT.

This clonotype was seen more than once but under ten times. This CDR3 reads CASSSRFSTDTQYF. The CDR3 nucleotides are TGTGCCAGCAGTTCCAGATTTAGCACAGATACGCAGTATTTT. V is TRBV12-3 or TRBV12-4 and J is TRBJ2-3, with D unclear. The CDR3 runs 14 residues. Trimming pared 4 bases from V and 0 bases from J, leaving 8 bases between.

This clonotype was counted at least ten times. V gene TRBV29-1 combines with J gene TRBJ2-7, with TRBD1 as a possible D gene (6 bases). CDR1 and CDR2 from the germline V gene are SQVTM and ANQGSEA. Trimming removed 2 bases from V and 3 bases from J, with 11 bases in between. This CDR3 is 13 amino acids long. CDR3 in DNA: TGCAGCGTTGAACCAGGGGACGACTACGAGCAGTACTTC. Amino acid sequence: CSVEPGDDYEQYF.

As regards this clonotype: One junction end disagrees with the germline gene, perhaps due to a read error. The genes are TRBV11-2 and TRBJ2-3; no clear D. Per germline, CDR1 SGHAT and CDR2 FQNNGV. This CDR3 is built from 14 residues. CDR3 loop: CAGSFTTSTDTQYF. CDR3 DNA: TGTGCCGGCAGCTTTACGACTAGCACAGATACGCAGTATTTT. The full variable domain, its missing parts supplied by reference TRBV11-2 and TRBJ2-3, is EAGVAQSPRYKIIEKRQSVAFWCNPISGHATLYWYQQILGQGPKLLIQFQNNGVVDDSQLPKDRFSAERLKGVDSTLKIQPAKLEDSAVYLCAGSFTTSTDTQYFGPGTRLTVL.

As DNA, the CDR3 is TGTGCCAGCAGCCCCGGGGGGGGGCCCAACGAGCAGTACTTC. This sequence encodes CASSPGGGPNEQYF. This chain links TRBV9 with TRBJ2-4; 8 positions agree with TRBD2. The DNA end favors TRBJ2-7, so the J call may be wrong. The CDR3 sequence is 14 residues long. Per the germline V gene, CDR1 is SGDLS and CDR2 is YYNGEE.